Listed here is a single T cell receptor (beta chain). As yet, its antigen is unknown. Compared with germline, one end of the junction differs, possibly owing to a read error. Both TRBC1 and TRBC2 were covered by a beta constant-region primer of two equimolar oligonucleotides. Four rounds of PCR amplified the ligated cDNA using nested alpha and beta constant-region primers plus SP2. MiXCR, run by TCRdb on the UMI-ligation and nested PCR reads, gives a single entry per CDR3 protein. The sample has roughly 99,000 distinct CDR3 sequences; about 11% are singletons. The sample originates from a study of naive and memory T cell subsets. Broader study findings: A few larger clonotypes appeared in naive repertoires, especially CD8, possibly memory cells re-expressing CD45RA.

Germline V gene sequence: CDR1 SGDLS, CDR2 YYNGEE. The CDR3 runs to 16 residues. This chain uses TRBV9 with TRBJ2-2; D tentatively fits TRBD1 or TRBD2 (6 bases each). The TCR was taken from a human donor in good health. Source material: naive CD4+ T cells from blood. CDR3 loop: CASSVGSGEPTGGLFF. CDR3 sequence (DNA): TGTGCCAGCAGCGTTGGGTCAGGGGAACCCACCGGGGGGCTGTTTTTT.